The 9 T cell receptor beta chains listed next were all sequenced from one sample in a study of CD8 T cells in ankylosing spondylitis (dated by TCRdb to about 2017). Library preparation employed 5' RACE. Data came from an Illumina HiSeq 2500. Through fastp at Q25 and MiXCR, TCRdb rebuilt clones from the public reads, retaining in-frame beta chains. Rows with one shared CDR3 protein collapse into an entry with the most common genes and DNA. The sample table shows roughly 240,000 distinct CDR3 sequences, and approximately 8.4% are seen once. Jointly, the top ten make up around 4.9% of the sample. Sample: blood, either unsorted or a sorted T cell fraction (not recorded which). The receptor source for this set is a female donor with ankylosing spondylitis or in good health (not recorded which).

This clonotype was found a few times. The CDR3 sequence: CASSLELAPREQYF. CDR3 bases: TGCGCCAGCAGCTTGGAACTAGCCCCCCGGGAGCAGTACTTC. V and J are TRBV5-1 and TRBJ2-7, with a possible D match to TRBD2 (6 bases). Germline CDR1 SGHRS, CDR2 YFSETQ. There are 14 residues in the CDR3. The V gene lost 0 bases and the J gene lost 7 bases, with 14 bases spanning the gap.

This clonotype occurred a few times. This may come from a read error, since a much larger clone is one base off. V and J are TRBV9 and TRBJ2-5, with D tentatively TRBD2 (5 bases). Germline assignment: CDR1 SGDLS and CDR2 YYNGEE. The CDR3 is 13 amino acids. V was trimmed by 4 bases and J by 9 bases, leaving 16 bases between them. DNA for the CDR3: TGTGCCAGCAGCACTACAGCGCTGGAGGCCCAGTACTTC. This codes for CASSTTALEAQYF.

The sample holds many counts of this clonotype. This chain joins TRBV4-3 and TRBJ1-2; D is perhaps TRBD1 (5 bases). The V end lost 0 bases, the J end lost 8 bases, and 13 bases lay between the germline ends. This CDR3 has 14 amino acids. The germline gives CDR1 LGHNA, CDR2 YSLEER. CDR3: CASSQDRDLGGYTF. The DNA for the CDR3 is TGCGCCAGCAGCCAAGACAGGGACCTAGGAGGCTACACCTTC.

This clonotype was seen many times. The chain joins TRBV12-3 or TRBV12-4 to TRBJ2-3; D ambiguous. The length of the CDR3 is 15 residues. V was pared by 6 bases and J by 1 base, with 14 bases between. CDR3 DNA: TGTGCCAGCAGATGGGTCTCGGTGGGCACAGATACGCAGTATTTT. This encodes CASRWVSVGTDTQYF.

V gene TRBV4-3 combines with J gene TRBJ2-7, with D possibly being TRBD1 (5 bases). Trimming pared 2 bases from V and 0 bases from J, leaving 11 bases between. This CDR3 comprises 15 residues. The V gene's germline CDR1 is LGHNA and CDR2 YSLEER. DNA of the CDR3: TGCGCCAGCAGCCAATCCCAGGACATCTCCTACGAGCAGTACTTC. This encodes CASSQSQDISYEQYF.

This clonotype was found many times. The J gene is TRBJ1-2, the V gene TRBV5-4; D gene uncertain. Germline V lookup: CDR1 SGHNT, CDR2 YYREEE (reference sequence). This CDR3 has 14 amino acids. Trimming removed 0 bases at V and 5 bases at J, with 11 bases between. This CDR3 is CASSLVVSRYGYTF. Here the CDR3 DNA reads TGTGCCAGCAGCTTGGTGGTCTCTAGATATGGCTACACCTTC.

This clonotype was found many times. The chain carries TRBV28 and TRBJ2-5, with D perhaps matching TRBD1 (6 bases). The CDR3 is 14 amino acids. Germline CDR1 and CDR2: MDHEN and SYDVKM. V lost 5 bases, J lost 4 bases, and 14 bases lay in between. The CDR3 nucleotides are TGTGCCAGCAGTCCCCACCAAGGGGGAGAGACCCAGTACTTC. Its translation: CASSPHQGGETQYF.

The rearrangement uses TRBV7-3 and TRBJ2-1; D is perhaps TRBD2 (7 bases). Germline CDR1 reads SGHTA; CDR2 reads FQGTGA. The germline V and J ends were trimmed by 5 bases and 2 bases, with 16 bases remaining between them. The CDR3 covers 16 residues. CDR3 nucleotide sequence: TGTGCCAGCAGCCCCCAAGGGGGAGGGGCCTACAATGAGCAGTTCTTC. This sequence encodes CASSPQGGGAYNEQFF.

The sample holds many counts of this clonotype. V is TRBV6-5 and J is TRBJ2-3, with 13 nucleotides matching TRBD2. The J segment lost 6 bases and the V segment lost 0 bases, leaving 6 bases of the junction unmatched. Germline V gives CDR1 MNHEY, CDR2 SVGAGI. This CDR3 is built from 17 residues. In nucleotides, the CDR3 is TGTGCCAGCAGTTACTCGAGACTAGCGGGAGGATCGGATACGCAGTATTTT. Translated: CASSYSRLAGGSDTQYF.